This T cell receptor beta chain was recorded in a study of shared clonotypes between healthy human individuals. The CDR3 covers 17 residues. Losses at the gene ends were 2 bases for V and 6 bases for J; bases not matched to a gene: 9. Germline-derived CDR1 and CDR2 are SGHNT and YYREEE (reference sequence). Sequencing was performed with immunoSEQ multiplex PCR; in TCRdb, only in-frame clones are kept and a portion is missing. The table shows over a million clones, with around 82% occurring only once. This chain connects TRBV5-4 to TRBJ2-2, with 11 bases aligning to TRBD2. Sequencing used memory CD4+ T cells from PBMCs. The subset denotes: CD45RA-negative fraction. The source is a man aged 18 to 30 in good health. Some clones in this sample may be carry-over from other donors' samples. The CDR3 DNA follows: TGTGCCAGCAGCTTAACTAGCGGGAGTTATCTTGCCGGGGAGCTGTTTTTT. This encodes CASSLTSGSYLAGELFF.